The next 26 T cell receptor beta chains were all read from a single sample in a study of OX40 agonist ivuxolimab in advanced cancers. Measured with immunoSEQ multiplex PCR; TCRdb has only the in-frame clones, and not every one. The sample shows tens of thousands of clones, around 87% of them seen only once. Sequencing used CD4+ or CD8+ T cells sorted from blood, obtained in a trial of the OX40 agonist ivuxolimab. The origin of the receptors is an adult with an advanced solid tumor such as melanoma, head and neck, liver or kidney cancer.

The chain couples TRBV7-9 to TRBJ1-5; the D gene is possibly TRBD1 (6 bases). There are 15 residues in the CDR3. The ends were cut back, 1 base at V and 6 bases at J, with 13 bases in the middle. Germline loops: CDR1 SEHNR, CDR2 FQNEAQ (reference sequence). The DNA of the CDR3 is TGTGCCAGCAGCTTAGGGGCCAGGGGCGGTCAGCCCCAGCATTTT. Translated: CASSLGARGGQPQHF. The full variable domain, its missing parts supplied by reference TRBV7-9 and TRBJ1-5, is DTGVSQNPRHKITKRGQNVTFRCDPISEHNRLYWYRQTLGQGPEFLTYFQNEAQLEKSRLLSDRFSAERPKGSFSTLEIQRTEQGDSAMYLCASSLGARGGQPQHFGDGTRLSIL.

The rearrangement uses TRBV29-1 and TRBJ1-1; the match to TRBD1 covers 10 bases. J lost 3 bases, V lost 7 bases, and 11 bases had no gene match. The CDR3 extends over 15 amino acids. CDR1 is SQVTM, CDR2 ANQGSEA, per germline. CDR3 coding DNA: TGCAGCGCTCGACAGGGGGCGTTGTTGGACACTGAAGCTTTCTTT. It translates to CSARQGALLDTEAFF.

CDR3 DNA sequence: TGTGCCAGTAGTCCCCTGGCAGGGAGCAATCAGCCCCAGCATTTT. This codes for CASSPLAGSNQPQHF. The chain is built from TRBV19 and TRBJ1-5; the D gene is possibly TRBD1 (5 bases). Trimming left V 5 bases short and J 1 base short, with 12 bases between. The germline CDR1 and CDR2 sequences are LNHDA and SQIVND (reference sequence). The CDR3 runs to 15 residues.

The chain is built from TRBV6-5 and TRBJ1-4, with 8 positions matching TRBD1. After removal of 6 bases from V and 8 bases from J, the junction contained 5 bases not matched to a gene. The CDR3 is 13 residues long. Germline V gives CDR1 MNHEY, CDR2 SVGAGI. In DNA form, the CDR3 reads TGTGCCAGCAGGACAGGGGAGTACGAAAAACTGTTTTTT. Its protein product is CASRTGEYEKLFF.

This chain connects TRBV5-1 to TRBJ2-1; tentatively, D is TRBD1 (5 bases). Germline lookup yields CDR1 SGHRS and CDR2 YFSETQ. V lost 4 bases, J lost 5 bases, and 10 bases lay in between. This CDR3 has 13 residues. The DNA of the CDR3 is TGCGCCAGCAGCGCGGACAACCACAATGAGCAGTTCTTC. Amino acid sequence: CASSADNHNEQFF.

The CDR3 region has the DNA TGTGCCAGCAGCTTCGGGGCGACAGGTCTTTACGAGCAGTACTTC. Translating gives CASSFGATGLYEQYF. The chain is built from TRBV2 and TRBJ2-7; tentative D call: TRBD1 (6 bases). There are 15 residues in the CDR3. Trimming took off 6 bases at V and 4 bases at J, with 19 bases between the two ends. Germline loops: CDR1 SNHLY, CDR2 FYNNEI.

V and J are TRBV19 and TRBJ1-4; no clear D gene. The germline CDR1 and CDR2 sequences are LNHDA and SQIVND (reference sequence). The length of the CDR3 is 13 residues. Trimming left V 3 bases short and J 6 bases short, with 8 bases between. The CDR3 reads CASSIPTDEKLFF. The CDR3 DNA reads as TGTGCCAGTAGTATTCCTACAGATGAAAAACTGTTTTTT.

The V and J genes are TRBV7-8 and TRBJ2-1, with TRBD2 identical over 11 bases. Looked up from germline, CDR1 is SGHVS and CDR2 is FQNEAQ. V dropped 4 bases and J dropped 8; count of bases not matched to a gene: 10. The CDR3 totals 16 residues. CDR3 sequence (DNA): TGTGCCAGCAGCTCATTAGCGGGGGGGCCGGGTCATGAGCAGTTCTTC. This translates into CASSSLAGGPGHEQFF.

The chain combines TRBV19 with TRBJ2-7; D is ambiguous. Germline V gives CDR1 LNHDA, CDR2 SQIVND (reference sequence). V lost 5 bases and J lost 1, with 12 bases in between. The CDR3 has 14 residues. The CDR3 sequence is CASSLTTASYEQYF. In DNA form, the CDR3 reads TGTGCCAGTAGTCTTACTACAGCATCCTACGAGCAGTACTTC.

This chain connects TRBV5-4 to TRBJ2-5, with 8 bases aligning to TRBD2. Germline V CDR1 and CDR2: SGHNT, YYREEE (reference sequence). V dropped 4 bases and J dropped 1; count of bases not matched to a gene: 3. The CDR3 length is 14 residues. Here the CDR3 reads CASSATSGQETQYF. CDR3 DNA sequence: TGTGCCAGCAGCGCTACTAGCGGCCAAGAGACCCAGTACTTC.

The chain couples TRBV28 to TRBJ2-4, with 8 nucleotides matching TRBD1. Germline lookup yields CDR1 MDHEN and CDR2 SYDVKM. With 7 bases clipped from V and 7 bases from J, the junction kept 6 bases outside the gene matches. The CDR3 totals 13 residues. The CDR3: CASIRTGKNIQYF. In DNA form, the CDR3 reads TGTGCCAGCATTCGGACAGGGAAGAACATTCAGTACTTC. The full variable domain, in which reference TRBV28 and TRBJ2-4 provide the parts outside the CDR3, is DVKVTQSSRYLVKRTGEKVFLECVQDMDHENMFWYRQDPGLGLRLIYFSYDVKMKEKGDIPEGYSVSREKKERFSLILESASTNQTSMYLCASIRTGKNIQYFGAGTRLSVL.

The V call is TRBV7-3, the J call TRBJ2-7; D might be TRBD1 (5 bases). The V end lost 5 bases, the J end lost 3 bases, and 8 bases lay between the germline ends. Germline CDR1 and CDR2: SGHTA and FQGTGA. This CDR3 contains 12 residues. The CDR3 here is CASSRGHYEQYF. The CDR3 region has the DNA TGTGCCAGCAGCAGAGGACACTACGAGCAGTACTTC. Combining the CDR3 with reference TRBV7-3 and TRBJ2-7 gives the whole variable domain GAGVSQTPSNKVTEKGKYVELRCDPISGHTALYWYRQSLGQGPEFLIYFQGTGAADDSGLPNDRFFAVRPEGSVSTLKIQRTERGDSAVYLCASSRGHYEQYFGPGTRLTVT.

The V gene is TRBV11-2, the J gene TRBJ2-1; D is perhaps TRBD1 or TRBD2 (5 bases each). The CDR3 length is 16 residues. V gave up 8 bases and J gave up 0 bases, with 17 bases separating them. CDR1 SGHAT and CDR2 FQNNGV come from the germline V gene. CDR3 in DNA: TGTGCCAGCTCCTCGAGAACGGGACGCTCCTACAATGAGCAGTTCTTC. This encodes CASSSRTGRSYNEQFF.

The chain recombines TRBV5-1 with TRBJ1-5, with D hard to call. In germline, CDR1 is SGHRS, CDR2 YFSETQ. The V and J ends lost 4 bases and 3 bases respectively, with 11 bases between them. The CDR3 length is 14 residues. The CDR3 DNA sequence: TGCGCCAGCAGCCCGGGCCCTGTCAATCAGCCCCAGCATTTT. Translation: CASSPGPVNQPQHF.

The rearrangement links TRBV5-1 to TRBJ2-2, with D perhaps TRBD2 (6 bases). The V end lost 5 bases, the J end lost 5 bases, and 13 bases lay between the germline ends. CDR1 and CDR2 (germline): SGHRS, YFSETQ. CDR3 length: 14 amino acids. This CDR3 is CASRSSGSTGELFF. The CDR3 coding sequence is TGCGCCAGCAGGAGTTCCGGGAGTACCGGGGAGCTGTTTTTT. The full variable domain, in which reference TRBV5-1 and TRBJ2-2 provide the parts outside the CDR3, is KAGVTQTPRYLIKTRGQQVTLSCSPISGHRSVSWYQQTPGQGLQFLFEYFSETQRNKGNFPGRFSGRQFSNSRSEMNVSTLELGDSALYLCASRSSGSTGELFFGEGSRLTVL.

This CDR3 is CASSVGTGKDIQYF. As DNA, the CDR3 is TGTGCCAGCAGCGTCGGGACAGGGAAAGACATTCAGTACTTC. This chain connects TRBV7-3 to TRBJ2-4; 9 nucleotides align to TRBD1. The CDR3 covers 14 residues. J gave up 8 bases and V 5 bases, and 7 bases lay outside the gene matches. The V gene's germline CDR1 is SGHTA and CDR2 FQGTGA. The variable domain in full, with the rest retrieved from reference TRBV7-3 and TRBJ2-4, is GAGVSQTPSNKVTEKGKYVELRCDPISGHTALYWYRQSLGQGPEFLIYFQGTGAADDSGLPNDRFFAVRPEGSVSTLKIQRTERGDSAVYLCASSVGTGKDIQYFGAGTRLSVL.

The chain has TRBV27 and TRBJ2-5; D is uncertain. CDR1 and CDR2 (germline): MNHEY, SMNVEV (reference sequence). The CDR3 length is 13 residues. The V and J ends lost 0 bases and 3 bases respectively, with 5 bases between them. CDR3 DNA: TGTGCCAGCAGTTTATCAGGGAAAGAGACCCAGTACTTC. Its protein product is CASSLSGKETQYF.

This chain uses TRBV7-9 with TRBJ1-4, with 8 bases matching TRBD1. The CDR3 consists of 14 residues. Germline CDR1 and CDR2: SEHNR and FQNEAQ (reference sequence). Unmatched junction bases numbered 7, after V lost 5 bases and J lost 8 bases. The CDR3 nucleotides read TGTGCCAGCAGCCCAGGGGGCGTGAGCGAAAAACTGTTTTTT. It translates to CASSPGGVSEKLFF. The variable domain in full, with the rest retrieved from reference TRBV7-9 and TRBJ1-4, is DTGVSQNPRHKITKRGQNVTFRCDPISEHNRLYWYRQTLGQGPEFLTYFQNEAQLEKSRLLSDRFSAERPKGSFSTLEIQRTEQGDSAMYLCASSPGGVSEKLFFGSGTQLSVL.

This chain links TRBV5-1 with TRBJ1-4; the D gene is possibly TRBD1 (5 bases). Trimming took off 3 bases at V and 8 bases at J, with 17 bases between the two ends. The CDR3 has 15 amino acids. Germline V CDR1 and CDR2: SGHRS, YFSETQ. CDR3 DNA: TGCGCCAGCAGCTCCGGGACGGCCGGTAGAGAAAAACTGTTTTTT. It yields the protein CASSSGTAGREKLFF.

The V call is TRBV5-1, the J call TRBJ2-2; 10 bases agree with TRBD1. J was trimmed by 3 bases and V by 4 bases; bases with no gene match: 6. The germline CDR1 and CDR2 sequences are SGHRS and YFSETQ. The CDR3 sequence is 16 residues long. CDR3 nucleotides: TGCGCCAGCAGCCAGGGACAGGGGACGGACACCGGGGAGCTGTTTTTT. It translates to CASSQGQGTDTGELFF.

The genes are TRBV27 and TRBJ2-5; weak D call: TRBD1 (6 bases). Trimming took off 3 bases at V and 5 bases at J, with 10 bases between the two ends. Germline CDR1 MNHEY, CDR2 SMNVEV (reference sequence). CDR3 size: 13 residues. DNA for the CDR3: TGTGCCAGCAGTTTGACAGGCCGGGAGACCCAGTACTTC. Its protein is CASSLTGRETQYF.

This chain joins TRBV9 and TRBJ2-7; D is perhaps TRBD1 (5 bases). Germline V gene lookup returns CDR1 SGDLS and CDR2 YYNGEE. Deletions cut 4 bases from V and 7 bases from J, with 21 bases between. The CDR3 contains 15 residues. The CDR3 DNA reads as TGTGCCAGCAGCCTTACTCCCAGGGAACCTACGGAGCAGTACTTC. Amino acid sequence: CASSLTPREPTEQYF.

Of note for this clone: At one end the junction does not follow the germline gene, possibly because of a read error. The chain couples TRBV19 to TRBJ1-2; TRBD1 aligns across 9 bases. The CDR3 is made up of 14 amino acids. CDR1 and CDR2 (germline): LNHDA, SQIVND (reference sequence). DNA for the CDR3: TGTGCCAGTGGAAGTAACAGGGGGCCCTATGACTACACCTTC. It codes for CASGSNRGPYDYTF.

The chain couples TRBV5-1 to TRBJ1-5; TRBD1 matches 10 bases. CDR1 is SGHRS, CDR2 YFSETQ, per germline. With V trimmed by 1 base and J by 7 bases, 8 bases remained unmatched. This CDR3 comprises 16 residues. CDR3 in DNA: TGCGCCAGCAGCTTGCAGGGACAGGGGTCCGCGCAGCCCCAGCATTTT. Amino acids: CASSLQGQGSAQPQHF.

This clone was counted only a few times. Other DNA sequences in the sample encode the same CDR3. The chain joins TRBV5-6 to TRBJ2-3; 12 nucleotides align to TRBD2. CDR1 is SGHDT, CDR2 YYEEEE, per germline. The junction had 5 bases not matched to a gene; V was cut back by 7 bases and J by 2 bases. The CDR3 totals 15 residues. The CDR3 loop reads CASWRLAGDTDTQYF. In nucleotides, the CDR3 is TGTGCCAGCTGGAGACTAGCGGGGGACACAGATACGCAGTATTTT.

The rearrangement uses TRBV21-1 and TRBJ1-5. TRBV21-1 is recorded as a pseudogene. CDR3 length: 17 amino acids. DNA of the CDR3: TGTGCCAGCAGCAACCTTGGCTGGGGTGGCAGCAATCAGCCCCAGCATTTT. Translation gives CASSNLGWGGSNQPQHF.